This T cell receptor beta chain originates from a study of cytomegalovirus exposure and HLA in healthy donors. Study results and limitations: According to a later analysis, donors in an Asian-associated ancestry cluster reportedly had fewer N-insertions than the approximately 620-donor mean. Later work found most CMV-associated TCR beta chains apparently HLA-restricted.

The germline CDR1 and CDR2 sequences are SGDLS and YYNGEE. Trimming cost V 4 bases and J 3 bases, with 14 bases left between them. The CDR3 is made up of 14 amino acids. Use of 60 Vbeta and 13 Jbeta primers characterized the PCR. The method was immunoSEQ multiplex PCR; TCRdb's version includes in-frame clones alone and lacks a portion of them. The repertoire holds about 150,000 clones, with around 80% as singletons. With regard to this clone: The antigen remains unidentified.

The receptor was derived from a man in his forties in good health and CMV-seronegative. The sample consisted of PBMCs. The chain links TRBV9 to TRBJ2-7; TRBD2 might be the D (6 bases). The DNA for the CDR3 is TGTGCCAGCAGCCCCGCCGCGGGGAGCTACGAGCAGTACTTC. Translated, it gives CASSPAAGSYEQYF.